The 21 T cell receptor beta chains below were found in one sample sequenced in a study of T-cell reconstitution after alpha-beta-depleted transplantation in children. The TCRbeta library incorporated unique molecular identifiers. Using its own MiXCR run on the PCR reads, TCRdb lists one record per CDR3 protein. The table lists around 450,000 distinct CDR3 sequences, approximately 41% of them singletons. The source was PBMCs, collected before TCRalphabeta/CD19-depleted stem cell transplant. The receptors stem from a girl aged 2 to 9 with aplastic anemia, due to receive a stem cell transplant.

J is TRBJ2-7 and V is TRBV20-1; a weak D match, TRBD2 (7 bases). This CDR3 region has 14 residues. Germline lookup yields CDR1 DFQATT and CDR2 SNEGSKA (reference sequence). V shed 6 bases and J shed 3 bases, with 18 bases lying between them. The DNA of the CDR3 is TGCAGTGCCCCAGACGGGGGGCGGGGCTACGAGCAGTACTTC. Its protein is CSAPDGGRGYEQYF.

J is TRBJ1-6 and V is TRBV12-3 or TRBV12-4; TRBD1 agrees at 9 bases. The CDR3 loop spans 12 amino acids. After removal of 5 bases from V and 11 bases from J, the junction contained 1 base not matched to a gene. CDR3 bases: TGTGCCAGCAGTAACAGGGGGCCACCCCTCCACTTT. Protein product: CASSNRGPPLHF.

The rearrangement uses TRBV20-1 and TRBJ1-2, with D unresolved. CDR3 length: 14 residues. Germline CDR1 reads DFQATT; CDR2 reads SNEGSKA (reference sequence). V lost 4 bases and J 1 base, leaving 13 bases between the germline ends. CDR3 bases: TGCAGTGCTACTGTTAGACTTAATAACTATGGCTACACCTTC. It codes for CSATVRLNNYGYTF.

V gene TRBV20-1 combines with J gene TRBJ2-3, with TRBD2 matching 8 bases. The V gene's germline CDR1 is DFQATT and CDR2 SNEGSKA (reference sequence). CDR3 length: 15 residues. The junction had 11 bases not matched to a gene; V was cut back by 5 bases and J by 4 bases. The CDR3 spells CSAGRASGSSDTQYF. CDR3 coding DNA: TGCAGTGCTGGCCGGGCTAGCGGGTCCTCAGATACGCAGTATTTT.

The V call is TRBV20-1, the J call TRBJ2-6; 10 bases match TRBD2. The germline V gene has CDR1 DFQATT and CDR2 SNEGSKA (reference sequence). The CDR3 spans 18 residues. J gave up 0 bases and V 2 bases, and 7 bases lay outside the gene matches. CDR3 bases: TGCAGTGCTAGAACAGGACTAGCGGTATCCTCTGGGGCCAACGTCCTGACTTTC. Its translation is CSARTGLAVSSGANVLTF.

The table lists this clonotype with a few counts. This CDR3 reads CASSEDRYSGNEQFF. The CDR3 nucleotides are TGTGCCAGCAGTGAGGATCGGTATTCCGGCAATGAGCAGTTCTTC. The chain recombines TRBV28 with TRBJ2-1; D remains ambiguous. V lost 5 bases, J lost 6 bases, and 17 bases lay in between. The CDR3 is made up of 15 amino acids. Germline CDR1 is MDHEN and CDR2 is SYDVKM.

This clonotype was seen many times. The genes are TRBV7-9 and TRBJ1-5; 12 bases are a match to TRBD1. This CDR3 contains 16 residues. Trimming removed 5 bases from V and 6 bases from J; junction bases left unmatched: 8. The V gene's germline CDR1 is SEHNR and CDR2 FQNEAQ (reference sequence). In DNA form, the CDR3 reads TGTGCCAGCAGCCCACCGGGACAGGGGGCGGGTCAGCCCCAGCATTTT. Translating gives CASSPPGQGAGQPQHF.

The chain uses TRBV30 and TRBJ2-1; TRBD2 aligns across 9 bases. CDR1 GTSNPN and CDR2 SVGIG come from the germline V gene (reference sequence). V lost 3 bases to trimming and J lost 7 bases; unmatched junction nucleotides: 7. The CDR3 runs to 14 residues. CDR3 protein: CAWRGAGGRNEQFF. The CDR3 bases are TGTGCCTGGAGAGGAGCGGGGGGCAGAAATGAGCAGTTCTTC.

The chain couples TRBV6-5 to TRBJ2-3, with 8 bases aligning to TRBD2. The CDR3 has 16 residues. Germline assignment: CDR1 MNHEY and CDR2 SVGAGI. With V trimmed by 2 bases and J by 1 base, 5 bases remained unmatched. The DNA of the CDR3 is TGTGCCAGCAGTTACGGAGCGGGGGAGCGCACAGATACGCAGTATTTT. Translation: CASSYGAGERTDTQYF.

This clonotype occurred many times. The chain recombines TRBV20-1 with TRBJ2-7; perhaps TRBD2 as D (6 bases). CDR1 and CDR2 (germline): DFQATT, SNEGSKA (reference sequence). The CDR3 sequence is 14 residues long. V lost 5 bases to trimming and J lost 6 bases, with 20 bases between them. The CDR3 nucleotides read TGCAGTGCTTCCCATCCGGGACTCGCCCTCGAGCAGTACTTC. Translation: CSASHPGLALEQYF.

The chain is built from TRBV19 and TRBJ2-3; TRBD2 matches 16 bases. Germline assignment: CDR1 LNHDA and CDR2 SQIVND (reference sequence). This CDR3 comprises 18 residues. The trim removed 7 bases at V and 4 bases at J, leaving 11 bases unmatched. CDR3: CASTYGTSGRAGADTQYF. CDR3 nucleotide sequence: TGTGCCAGTACCTACGGGACTAGCGGGAGGGCCGGAGCAGATACGCAGTATTTT.

The rearrangement uses TRBV13 and TRBJ2-5; D possibly corresponds to TRBD2 (5 bases). Germline CDR1 reads PRHDT; CDR2 reads FYEKMQ (reference sequence). The V end was cut by 5 bases, the J end by 5 bases, with 9 bases between. This CDR3 spans 12 amino acids. The CDR3 sequence: CASSRGMETQYF. The CDR3 DNA follows: TGTGCCAGCAGCCGGGGAATGGAGACCCAGTACTTC.

This clonotype was recorded a few times. V gene TRBV12-3 or TRBV12-4 combines with J gene TRBJ2-2, with 11 bases matching TRBD1. There are 15 residues in the CDR3. V was clipped by 6 bases and J by 7 bases; unmatched bases: 7. CDR3 region: CASRFGQGAIGELFF. CDR3 nucleotide sequence: TGTGCCAGCAGGTTCGGACAGGGGGCGATCGGGGAGCTGTTTTTT.

The gene calls are TRBV12-3 or TRBV12-4 and TRBJ2-3, with 7 bases that match TRBD2. V shed 3 bases, J shed 1 base, and the junction held 1 base outside the gene matches. There are 14 residues in the CDR3. CDR3 loop: CASSFRGGTDTQYF. The CDR3 nucleotides read TGTGCCAGCAGTTTCCGGGGGGGCACAGATACGCAGTATTTT.

Comment on this clonotype: No conserved phenylalanine or tryptophan ends this CDR3, so it is likely a read error. The genes are TRBV28 and TRBJ1-5; D gene uncertain. This CDR3 contains 15 residues. Germline V gene data show CDR1 as MDHEN and CDR2 as SYDVKM. DNA of the CDR3: TGTGCCTGCAGTGGGAGGTCCGCTGAAAATCAGCCCCAGCATATT. Protein product: CACSGRSAENQPQHI.

The DNA of the CDR3 is TGTGCCAGCAGTACACCGGGACTGCACTCCTACGAGCAGTACTTC. Encoded protein: CASSTPGLHSYEQYF. The V and J genes are TRBV27 and TRBJ2-7; perhaps TRBD2 as D (6 bases). Germline assignment: CDR1 MNHEY and CDR2 SMNVEV (reference sequence). CDR3 length: 15 amino acids. Trimming stripped 5 bases from V and 0 bases from J, with 14 bases between.

This clonotype was found a few times. The gene calls are TRBV6-2 or TRBV6-3 and TRBJ2-3, with unresolved D. The CDR3 extends over 15 amino acids. V was clipped by 6 bases and J by 2 bases, with 15 bases between them. Germline CDR1 and CDR2: MNHEY and SVGEGT. The CDR3 is CASSRKGGYTDTQYF. In nucleotides, the CDR3 is TGTGCCAGCAGCCGTAAAGGCGGATACACAGATACGCAGTATTTT.

This clonotype was seen only a few times. The J gene is TRBJ2-1, the V gene TRBV14; 11 positions match TRBD2. Germline loops: CDR1 SGHDN, CDR2 FVKESK. V shed 0 bases and J 6 bases; nucleotides not matched to a gene: 4. This CDR3 contains 16 residues. The DNA of the CDR3 is TGTGCCAGCAGCCAAGAAATAGCGGGAGGGCCCAATGAGCAGTTCTTC. Its translation: CASSQEIAGGPNEQFF.

This rearrangement joins TRBV7-3 to TRBJ2-1, with D possibly TRBD2 on 5 matching bases. CDR1 and CDR2 (germline): SGHTA, FQGTGA. CDR3 length: 13 residues. Trimming took 4 bases from V and 9 from J, leaving 13 bases between them. The CDR3 protein is CASSSQLVAEQFF. The CDR3 nucleotides read TGTGCCAGCAGCTCGCAACTAGTCGCTGAGCAGTTCTTC.

This clonotype was counted many times. V usage is TRBV20-1 and J usage is TRBJ1-4; D is uncertain. V shed 4 bases and J shed 7 bases, with 13 bases lying between them. Per germline, CDR1 DFQATT and CDR2 SNEGSKA (reference sequence). The CDR3 totals 13 residues. DNA of the CDR3: TGCAGTGCTACACGAGGAGGGTCTGAAAAACTGTTTTTT. Its protein is CSATRGGSEKLFF.

This chain connects TRBV25-1 to TRBJ1-2, with unresolved D. V was shortened by 5 bases and J by 4 bases, with 11 bases between the two germline ends. The CDR3 has 13 residues. Germline-derived CDR1 and CDR2 are MGHDK and SYGVNS. CDR3 DNA: TGTGCCAGCAGTCCACAAAATTTCTATGGCTACACCTTC. This gives the protein CASSPQNFYGYTF.